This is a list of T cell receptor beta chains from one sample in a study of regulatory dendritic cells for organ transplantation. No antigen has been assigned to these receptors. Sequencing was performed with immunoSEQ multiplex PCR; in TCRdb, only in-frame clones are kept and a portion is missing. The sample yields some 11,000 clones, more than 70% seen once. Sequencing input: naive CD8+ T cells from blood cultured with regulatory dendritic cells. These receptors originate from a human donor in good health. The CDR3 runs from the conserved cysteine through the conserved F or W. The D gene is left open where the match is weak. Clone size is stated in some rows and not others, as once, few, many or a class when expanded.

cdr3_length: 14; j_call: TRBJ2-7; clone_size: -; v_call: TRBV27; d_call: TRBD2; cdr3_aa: CASAFGAGDYEQYF; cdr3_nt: TGTGCCAGCGCCTTTGGGGCGGGGGACTACGAGCAGTACTTC
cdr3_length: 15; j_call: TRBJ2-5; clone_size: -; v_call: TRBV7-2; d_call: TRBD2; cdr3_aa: CASSRSGGRQETQYF; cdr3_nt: TGTGCCAGCAGCCGAAGCGGGGGGCGCCAAGAGACCCAGTACTTC
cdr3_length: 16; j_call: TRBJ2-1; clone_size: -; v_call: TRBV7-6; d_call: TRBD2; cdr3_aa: CASRSSTSGDRNEQFF; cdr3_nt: TGTGCCAGCAGGTCTTCAACTAGCGGGGACCGGAATGAGCAGTTCTTC
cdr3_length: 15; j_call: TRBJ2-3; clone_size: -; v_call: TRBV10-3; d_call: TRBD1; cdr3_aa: CAIMAGTAGTDTQYF; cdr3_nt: TGTGCCATCATGGCTGGGACAGCGGGCACAGATACGCAGTATTTT
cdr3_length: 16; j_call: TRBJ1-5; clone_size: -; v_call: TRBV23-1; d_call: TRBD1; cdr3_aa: CASSHLPGTANQPQHF; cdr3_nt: TGCGCCAGCAGTCACCTCCCGGGGACAGCCAATCAGCCCCAGCATTTT
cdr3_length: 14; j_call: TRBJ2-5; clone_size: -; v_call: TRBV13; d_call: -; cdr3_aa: CASSLELRKETQYF; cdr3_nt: TGTGCCAGCAGCTTAGAGCTCAGGAAAGAGACCCAGTACTTC
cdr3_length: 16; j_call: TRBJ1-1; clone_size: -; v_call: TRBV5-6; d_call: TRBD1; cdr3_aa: CASSLLTGEANTEAFF; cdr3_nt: TGTGCCAGCAGCTTGCTGACAGGGGAGGCGAACACTGAAGCTTTCTTT
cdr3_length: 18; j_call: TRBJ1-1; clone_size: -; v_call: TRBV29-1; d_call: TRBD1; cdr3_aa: CSVEPIGGVGTLNTEAFF; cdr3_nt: TGCAGCGTTGAACCGATAGGGGGCGTCGGAACCTTGAACACTGAAGCTTTCTTT
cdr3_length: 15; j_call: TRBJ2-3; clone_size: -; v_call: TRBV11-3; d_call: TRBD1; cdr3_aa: CASSSRTGDPDTQYF; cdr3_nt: TGTGCCAGCAGCAGCAGGACAGGGGATCCAGATACGCAGTATTTT
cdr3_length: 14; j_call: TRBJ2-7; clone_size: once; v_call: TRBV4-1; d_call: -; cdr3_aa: CASSQDIRGYEQYF; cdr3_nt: TGCGCCAGCAGCCAAGATATACGGGGGTACGAGCAGTACTTC
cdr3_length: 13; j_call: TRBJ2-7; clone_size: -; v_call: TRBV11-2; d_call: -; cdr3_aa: CASSFGSSYEQYF; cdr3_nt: TGTGCCAGCAGCTTCGGGAGCTCCTACGAGCAGTACTTC
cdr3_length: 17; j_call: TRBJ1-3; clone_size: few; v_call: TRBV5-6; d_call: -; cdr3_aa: CASSPLRVTHSGNTIYF; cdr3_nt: TGTGCCAGCAGCCCTCTCAGGGTAACGCACTCTGGAAACACCATATATTTT
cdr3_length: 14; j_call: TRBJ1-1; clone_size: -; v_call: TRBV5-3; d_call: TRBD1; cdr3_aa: CARRKTGGRTEAFF; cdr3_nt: TGTGCCAGAAGAAAAACAGGGGGTCGGACTGAAGCTTTCTTT
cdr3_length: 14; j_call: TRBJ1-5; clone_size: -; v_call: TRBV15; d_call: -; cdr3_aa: CATRVASLDQPQHF; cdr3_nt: TGTGCCACCAGGGTAGCCTCCTTAGATCAGCCCCAGCATTTT
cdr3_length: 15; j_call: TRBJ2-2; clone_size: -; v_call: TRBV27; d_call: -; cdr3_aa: CASSFAGWATGELFF; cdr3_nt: TGTGCCAGCAGTTTCGCGGGGTGGGCCACCGGGGAGCTGTTTTTT
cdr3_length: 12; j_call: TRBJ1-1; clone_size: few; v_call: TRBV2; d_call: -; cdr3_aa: CASSEVGPEAFF; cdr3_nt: TGTGCCAGCAGTGAAGTGGGGCCCGAAGCTTTCTTT
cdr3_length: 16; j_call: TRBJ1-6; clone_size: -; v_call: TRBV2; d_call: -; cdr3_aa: CASSELESGFGSPLHF; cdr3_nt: TGTGCCAGCAGTGAGTTGGAGTCCGGGTTCGGCTCACCCCTCCACTTT
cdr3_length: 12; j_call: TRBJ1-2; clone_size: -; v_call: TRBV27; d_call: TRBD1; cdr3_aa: CASKTGEYGYTF; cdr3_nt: TGTGCCAGCAAGACAGGGGAATATGGCTACACCTTC
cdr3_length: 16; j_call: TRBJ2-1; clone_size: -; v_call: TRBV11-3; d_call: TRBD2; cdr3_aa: CASSVSGGFLTAEQFF; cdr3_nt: TGTGCCAGCAGCGTTAGCGGGGGGTTCCTTACGGCTGAGCAGTTCTTC
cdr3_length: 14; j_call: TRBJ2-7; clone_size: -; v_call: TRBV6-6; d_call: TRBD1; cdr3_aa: CASSNRDRAHEQYF; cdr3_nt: TGTGCCAGCAGTAACCGGGACAGGGCCCACGAGCAGTACTTC
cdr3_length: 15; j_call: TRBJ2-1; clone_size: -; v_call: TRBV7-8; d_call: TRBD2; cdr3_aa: CASSSSTSLFDEQFF; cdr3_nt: TGTGCCAGCAGCTCTTCGACTAGCTTATTTGATGAGCAGTTCTTC
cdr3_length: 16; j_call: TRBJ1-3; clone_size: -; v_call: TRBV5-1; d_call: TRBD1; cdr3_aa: CASSLPQTGEGNTIYF; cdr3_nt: TGCGCCAGCAGCTTGCCCCAAACAGGGGAAGGAAACACCATATATTTT
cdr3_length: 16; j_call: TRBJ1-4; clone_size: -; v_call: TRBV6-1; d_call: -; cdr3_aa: CASSEIAGQEDEKLFF; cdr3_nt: TGTGCCAGCAGTGAAATAGCGGGACAAGAGGATGAAAAACTGTTTTTT
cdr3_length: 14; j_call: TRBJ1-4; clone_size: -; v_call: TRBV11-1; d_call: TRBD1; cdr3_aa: CASSYRTGDEKLFF; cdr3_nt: TGTGCCAGCAGCTACCGGACAGGAGATGAAAAACTGTTTTTT
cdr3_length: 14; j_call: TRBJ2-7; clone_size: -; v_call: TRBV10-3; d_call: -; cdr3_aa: CAISESAPTGEQYF; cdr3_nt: TGTGCCATCAGTGAGTCGGCCCCAACGGGCGAGCAGTACTTC
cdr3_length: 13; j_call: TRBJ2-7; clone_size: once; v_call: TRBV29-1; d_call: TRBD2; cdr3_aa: CSVELPGLVAQYF; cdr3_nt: TGCAGCGTTGAACTACCGGGACTAGTGGCGCAGTACTTC
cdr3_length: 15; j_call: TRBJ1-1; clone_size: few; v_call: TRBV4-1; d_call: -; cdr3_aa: CASSQETAMNTEAFF; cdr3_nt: TGCGCCAGCAGCCAGGAGACAGCTATGAACACTGAAGCTTTCTTT
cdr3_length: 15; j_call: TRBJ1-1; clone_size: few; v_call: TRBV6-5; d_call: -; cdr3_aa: CASTLDLAMNTEAFF; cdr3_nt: TGTGCCAGCACCTTGGACTTGGCCATGAACACTGAAGCTTTCTTT
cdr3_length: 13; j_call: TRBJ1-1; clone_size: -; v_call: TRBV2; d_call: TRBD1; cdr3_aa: CASSAQGYTEAFF; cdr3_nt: TGTGCCAGCAGTGCACAGGGGTACACTGAAGCTTTCTTT
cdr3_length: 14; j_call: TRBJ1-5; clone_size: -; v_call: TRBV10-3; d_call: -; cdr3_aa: CAISNTGINQPQHF; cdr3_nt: TGTGCCATCAGCAATACAGGAATCAATCAGCCCCAGCATTTT
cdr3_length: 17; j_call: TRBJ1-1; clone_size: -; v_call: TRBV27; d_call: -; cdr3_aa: CASSSRLQGVRDTEAFF; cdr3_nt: TGTGCCAGCAGTTCAAGATTACAGGGCGTGAGGGACACTGAAGCTTTCTTT
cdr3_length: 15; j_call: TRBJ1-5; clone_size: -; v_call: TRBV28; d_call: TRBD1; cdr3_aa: CASSVVRGRSQPQHF; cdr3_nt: TGTGCCAGCAGTGTGGTCAGGGGGCGAAGTCAGCCCCAGCATTTT